The TCR beta chain described here comes from a study of regulatory T cells in long-lasting Graves disease. With V trimmed by 3 bases and J by 1 base, 5 bases remained unmatched. The CDR3 length is 15 residues. Germline assignment: CDR1 MNHEY and CDR2 SVGAGI. The TCR beta library used iRepertoire HTBI primers with Arm-PCR amplification of CDR3. A single record per CDR3 protein comes from TCRdb applying MiXCR to the multiplex PCR reads. The data hold roughly 610,000 distinct CDR3 sequences, with about 16% observed a single time. Time point: newly diagnosed GD, antithyroid drugs for less than 3 months. The TCR library was prepared using RNA isolated from PBMCs. Roughly 9.5-milliliter peripheral blood samples went into EDTA tubes. This clonotype has a handful of counts. In addition, the sample was reused for a study of T cells in Graves' hyperthyroidism and ophthalmopathy. That study adds: A set of HTBI primers served as the primers for a first-round RT-PCR of the TCR CDR3.

This TCR came from a man aged 18 to 30 with Graves disease. The chain carries TRBV6-5 and TRBJ2-7, with TRBD2 identical over 8 bases. The sequencing here drew on peripheral blood mononuclear cells (PBMCs), taken at new diagnosis, from a patient treated with antithyroid drugs. This CDR3 reads CASSYSGTVSYEQYF. CDR3 bases: TGTGCCAGCAGTTATAGCGGGACTGTATCCTACGAGCAGTACTTC.